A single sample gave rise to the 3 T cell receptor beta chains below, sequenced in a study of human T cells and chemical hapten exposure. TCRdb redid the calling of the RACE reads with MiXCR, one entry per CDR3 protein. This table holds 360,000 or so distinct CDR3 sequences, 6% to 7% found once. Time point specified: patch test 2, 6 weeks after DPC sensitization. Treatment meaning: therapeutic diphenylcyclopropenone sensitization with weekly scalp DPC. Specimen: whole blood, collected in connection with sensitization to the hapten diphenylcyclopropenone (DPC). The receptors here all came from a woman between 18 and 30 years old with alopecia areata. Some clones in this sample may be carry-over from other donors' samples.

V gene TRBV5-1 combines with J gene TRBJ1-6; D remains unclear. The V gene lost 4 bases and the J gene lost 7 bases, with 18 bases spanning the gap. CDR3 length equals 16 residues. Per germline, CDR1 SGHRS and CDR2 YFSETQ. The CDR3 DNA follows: TGCGCCAGCAGCCCGTTCTCCGGGAATAGGAATTCACCCCTCCACTTT. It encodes CASSPFSGNRNSPLHF. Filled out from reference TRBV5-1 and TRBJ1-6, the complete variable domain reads KAGVTQTPRYLIKTRGQQVTLSCSPISGHRSVSWYQQTPGQGLQFLFEYFSETQRNKGNFPGRFSGRQFSNSRSEMNVSTLELGDSALYLCASSPFSGNRNSPLHFGNGTRLTVT.

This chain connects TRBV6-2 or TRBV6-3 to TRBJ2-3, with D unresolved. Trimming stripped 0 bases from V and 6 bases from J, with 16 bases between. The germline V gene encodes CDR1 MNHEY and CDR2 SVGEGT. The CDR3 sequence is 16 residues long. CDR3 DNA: TGTGCCAGCAGTTACTCGAAAACGGATCCATACGATACGCAGTATTTT. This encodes CASSYSKTDPYDTQYF.

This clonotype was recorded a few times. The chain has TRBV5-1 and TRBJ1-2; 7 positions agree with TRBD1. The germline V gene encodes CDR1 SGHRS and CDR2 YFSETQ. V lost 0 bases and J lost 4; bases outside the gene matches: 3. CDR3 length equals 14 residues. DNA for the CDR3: TGCGCCAGCAGCTTGGAACAGGGGATCTATGGCTACACCTTC. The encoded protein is CASSLEQGIYGYTF. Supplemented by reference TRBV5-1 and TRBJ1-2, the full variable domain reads KAGVTQTPRYLIKTRGQQVTLSCSPISGHRSVSWYQQTPGQGLQFLFEYFSETQRNKGNFPGRFSGRQFSNSRSEMNVSTLELGDSALYLCASSLEQGIYGYTFGSGTRLTVV.